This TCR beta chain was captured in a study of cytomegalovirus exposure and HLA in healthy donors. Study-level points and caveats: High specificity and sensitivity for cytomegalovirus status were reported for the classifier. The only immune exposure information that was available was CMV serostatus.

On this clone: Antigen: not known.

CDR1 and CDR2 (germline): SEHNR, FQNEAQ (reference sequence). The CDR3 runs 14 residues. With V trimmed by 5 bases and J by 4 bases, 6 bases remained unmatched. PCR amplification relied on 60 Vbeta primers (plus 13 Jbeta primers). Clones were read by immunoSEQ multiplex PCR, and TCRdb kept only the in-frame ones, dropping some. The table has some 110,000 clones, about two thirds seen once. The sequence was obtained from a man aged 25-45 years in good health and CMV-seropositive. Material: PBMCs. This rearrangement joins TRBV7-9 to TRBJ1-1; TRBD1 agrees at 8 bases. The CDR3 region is CASSRRTGSTEAFF. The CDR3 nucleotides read TGTGCCAGCAGCCGCAGGACAGGGTCCACTGAAGCTTTCTTT.